The 5 T cell receptor beta chains presented below share a single source sample, sequenced in a study of T-cell reconstitution after alpha-beta-depleted transplantation in children. For TCRbeta, the library was prepared with unique molecular identifiers. One entry per CDR3 protein, called by TCRdb with MiXCR from the PCR reads. The data contain 200,000 to 300,000 distinct CDR3 sequences, around 12% of them singletons. The starting material was PBMCs from the stem cell graft donor, obtained from the stem cell graft. The receptors originated from a human donor who donated a stem cell graft to a child with acute lymphoblastic leukemia.

This clonotype was observed at least ten times. This chain uses TRBV20-1 with TRBJ2-1, with D unclear. CDR3 length: 14 amino acids. Trimming shortened V by 6 bases and J by 9 bases, and 21 bases separated the two germline ends. Per germline, CDR1 DFQATT and CDR2 SNEGSKA (reference sequence). CDR3 nucleotide sequence: TGCAGTGCGCAGCGCCTGGTCTTCTCCAGTGAGCAGTTCTTC. It encodes CSAQRLVFSSEQFF.

This clonotype was seen ten or more times. The V gene is TRBV6-5, the J gene TRBJ2-7; 8 nucleotides align to TRBD2. Germline lookup yields CDR1 MNHEY and CDR2 SVGAGI. J gave up 0 bases and V 5 bases, and 6 bases lay outside the gene matches. There are 15 residues in the CDR3. The DNA of the CDR3 is TGTGCCAGCAGTGAATTAGCGGGGCCCTCCTACGAGCAGTACTTC. Its protein is CASSELAGPSYEQYF.

This clonotype has a count of ten or more. The chain joins TRBV9 to TRBJ2-2; D unresolved. Germline V gene lookup returns CDR1 SGDLS and CDR2 YYNGEE. This CDR3 is 13 amino acids long. Between the trimmed V and J ends, which lost 0 bases and 3 bases, there was a span of 3 bases. The CDR3, as DNA: TGTGCCAGCAGCGTAGGAGACACCGGGGAGCTGTTTTTT. It yields the protein CASSVGDTGELFF.

This clonotype was observed a few times. The DNA for the CDR3 is TGTGCCAGCAGTCCAGGGGGCGTTAGGACCGGGGAGCTGTTTTTT. It yields the protein CASSPGGVRTGELFF. The chain recombines TRBV6-1 with TRBJ2-2; TRBD1 matches at 8 bases. The CDR3 is 15 residues long. The ends lost 5 bases at V and 5 bases at J; junction bases unmatched: 7. Germline CDR1 reads MNHNS; CDR2 reads SASEGT.

This clonotype was recorded at least ten times. The J gene is TRBJ2-7, the V gene TRBV7-9, with D maybe TRBD1 (5 bases). Deletions cut 3 bases from V and 4 bases from J, with 13 bases between. Germline CDR1 and CDR2: SEHNR and FQNEAQ (reference sequence). This CDR3 comprises 14 residues. The CDR3 sequence is CASSFSGKRYEQYF. CDR3 nucleotides: TGTGCCAGCAGCTTTTCAGGGAAACGTTACGAGCAGTACTTC. The entire variable domain, with the rest obtained from reference TRBV7-9 and TRBJ2-7, is as follows: DTGVSQNPRHKITKRGQNVTFRCDPISEHNRLYWYRQTLGQGPEFLTYFQNEAQLEKSRLLSDRFSAERPKGSFSTLEIQRTEQGDSAMYLCASSFSGKRYEQYFGPGTRLTVT.